This is a list of T cell receptor beta chains from one sample in a study of T cell responses to AZD1222 COVID-19 vaccine. Clones were sequenced by immunoSEQ multiplex PCR, and TCRdb holds only the in-frame ones, with some missing. In the table there are more than 120,000 clones, 85% to 90% of which are singletons. Sequenced material: peripheral blood, taken 28 days after the second AZD1222 dose. The receptors were gathered from an adult who received the AZD1222 COVID-19 vaccine. The CDR3 runs from the conserved cysteine through the conserved F or W. The D gene is left open where the match is weak. Rows may omit the clone size; those that give it use once, few, many or a size class.

>TRBJ2-1|.|.|TRBV10-1
CASSESYNEQFF
TGCGCCAGCAGTGAATCCTACAATGAGCAGTTCTTC
>TRBJ1-2|.|.|TRBV6-5
CASAPGGSNYGYTF
TGTGCCAGTGCGCCCGGGGGCTCCAACTATGGCTACACCTTC
>TRBJ1-3|.|.|TRBV5-1
CASSGGQFSGNTIYF
TGCGCCAGCAGCGGTGGACAGTTCTCTGGAAACACCATATATTTT
>TRBJ2-3|TRBD2|.|TRBV30
CAWKGAGLSDTQYF
TGTGCCTGGAAGGGAGCGGGGCTTTCAGATACGCAGTATTTT
>TRBJ1-3|.|.|TRBV7-6
CASSPLSSSGNTIYF
TGTGCCAGCAGCCCTCTGTCCAGCTCTGGAAACACCATATATTTT
>TRBJ1-6|.|.|TRBV19
CASSISWSTDSPLHF
TGTGCCAGTAGTATAAGTTGGTCGACCGATTCACCCCTCCACTTT
>TRBJ2-5|.|once|TRBV7-9
CASSLVNGPGETQYF
TGTGCCAGCAGCTTAGTAAACGGCCCTGGGGAGACCCAGTACTTC
>TRBJ1-1|.|once|TRBV27
CASSLTPVGGAGAFF
TGTGCCAGCAGTTTAACCCCCGTGGGGGGCGCCGGAGCTTTCTTT
>TRBJ1-3|.|.|TRBV6-6
CASSPDGNSGNTIYF
TGTGCCAGCAGCCCGGACGGAAACTCTGGAAACACCATATATTTT
>TRBJ1-5|.|.|TRBV6-6
CASSYLGDQPQHF
TGTGCCAGCAGTTACCTTGGGGATCAGCCCCAGCATTTT
>TRBJ1-1|.|once|TRBV6-6
CASSYLRVNTEAFF
TGTGCCAGCAGTTACTTACGGGTGAACACTGAAGCTTTCTTT
>TRBJ2-1|.|.|TRBV11-2
CASSTAGGSYNEQFF
TGTGCCAGCAGCACTGCCGGGGGATCCTACAATGAGCAGTTCTTC
>TRBJ1-2|.|once|TRBV19
CASHTYPGSGYTF
TGTGCCAGTCACACATACCCAGGGTCGGGCTACACCTTC
>TRBJ2-2|.|.|TRBV7-9
CASSLLTTGELFF
TGTGCCAGCAGCTTATTAACCACCGGGGAGCTGTTTTTT
>TRBJ1-6|TRBD1|.|TRBV28
CASRPGTGGSSPLHF
TGTGCCAGCAGACCAGGGACAGGGGGCAGTTCACCCCTCCACTTT
>TRBJ2-2|.|.|TRBV13
CASSPYYTGELFF
TGTGCCAGCAGCCCCTACTACACCGGGGAGCTGTTTTTT
>TRBJ2-5|.|.|TRBV27
CASSPGQTQETQYF
TGTGCCAGCAGTCCGGGACAAACCCAAGAGACCCAGTACTTC
>TRBJ1-1|.|.|TRBV13
CASSRLQGAEAFF
TGTGCCAGCAGCCGCCTCCAGGGAGCTGAAGCTTTCTTT
>TRBJ1-2|.|.|TRBV7-8
CASSLGQDSRNYGYTF
TGTGCCAGCAGCTTAGGTCAGGACAGCCGGAACTATGGCTACACCTTC
>TRBJ1-1|.|once|TRBV4-2
CASSQDRRQGFTEAFF
TGTGCCAGCAGCCAAGATCGGCGCCAGGGGTTCACTGAAGCTTTCTTT
>TRBJ2-7|.|once|TRBV7-9
CASSRSGAEQYF
TGTGCCAGCAGCCGCTCAGGGGCCGAGCAGTACTTC
>TRBJ2-3|.|.|TRBV6-2/TRBV6-3
CASSSPWGADTQYF
TGTGCCAGCAGTTCCCCCTGGGGGGCAGATACGCAGTATTTT
>TRBJ2-1|.|.|TRBV6-5
CASSYLQGEQFF
TGTGCCAGCAGTTACTTGCAGGGTGAGCAGTTCTTC
>TRBJ1-4|TRBD1|.|TRBV5-1
CASRQGPTNEKLFF
TGCGCCAGCAGACAGGGGCCAACTAATGAAAAACTGTTTTTT
>TRBJ1-5|.|.|TRBV30
CAWSGSDNQPQHF
TGTGCCTGGAGTGGCAGCGACAATCAGCCCCAGCATTTT